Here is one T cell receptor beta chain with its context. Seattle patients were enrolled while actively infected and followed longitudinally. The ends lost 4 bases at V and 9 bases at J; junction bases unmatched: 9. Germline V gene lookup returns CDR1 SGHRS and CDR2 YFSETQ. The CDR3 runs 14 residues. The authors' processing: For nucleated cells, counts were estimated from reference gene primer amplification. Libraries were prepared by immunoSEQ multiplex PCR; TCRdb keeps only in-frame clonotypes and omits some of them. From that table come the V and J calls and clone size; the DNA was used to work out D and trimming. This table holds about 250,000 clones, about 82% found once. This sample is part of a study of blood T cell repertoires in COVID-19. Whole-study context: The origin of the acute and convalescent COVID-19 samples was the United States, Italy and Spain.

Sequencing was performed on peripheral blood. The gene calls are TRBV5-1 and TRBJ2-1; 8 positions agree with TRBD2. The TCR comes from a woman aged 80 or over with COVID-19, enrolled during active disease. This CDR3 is CASSPGGTRFEQFF. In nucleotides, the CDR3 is TGCGCCAGCAGCCCGGGGGGGACTCGATTTGAGCAGTTCTTC.